This T cell receptor beta chain was obtained from a study of vaccination and CD4 T cells after COVID-19. Sequencing of DNA taken from cultured CD4+ T cells relied on the Oncomine TCR Beta short-read assay. TCRdb processed the PCR reads anew with MiXCR; each CDR3 protein has one entry. The data show some 19,000 distinct CDR3 sequences, 30% to 40% seen once. In its sample, this clonotype was seen once. Its antigen is unknown. Treatment defined: approximately 11-day PBMC culture with coronavirus spike peptide pools or control peptides (ViraFEST assay). General observations from the study: Researchers report that 304 of 307 vaccine-specific clones in convalescent patients proved spike mono-reactive.

The ends lost 5 bases at V and 4 bases at J; junction bases unmatched: 12. Per germline, CDR1 MNHEY and CDR2 SVGEGT. This CDR3 is 16 amino acids long. The rearrangement uses TRBV6-2 or TRBV6-3 and TRBJ2-3; 7 bases are a match to TRBD2. This receptor was taken from a human donor with COVID-19. Sequencing was carried out using cultured CD4+ T cells from blood. The CDR3 DNA reads TGTGCCAGCAGTGGAACTAGCGCGGGGAAGGCAGATACGCAGTATTTT. Translating gives CASSGTSAGKADTQYF.